This T cell receptor beta chain was recorded in a study of blood T cell repertoires in COVID-19. Study-level background: Acute-phase and convalescent COVID-19 samples originated in the United States, Italy and Spain. PBMCs, B-cell-depleted T cells, or T cells were the source of the cDNA or gDNA that made up the material.

This CDR3 has 15 amino acids. V was shortened by 1 base and J by 0 bases, with 4 bases between the two germline ends. Germline V gene sequence: CDR1 MNHNS, CDR2 SASEGT. Original methodology: Amplification with reference gene primers provided the estimates of nucleated cell counts. TCRdb keeps only in-frame clones here, not all; method: immunoSEQ multiplex PCR. Clone size and V and J calls were adopted from that table, with D and trimming inferred from the DNA. The profile shows fewer than 250,000 clones, about four fifths of them singletons. Material: PBMCs or T cells enriched from blood (not recorded which). The chain is built from TRBV6-1 and TRBJ1-6, with unresolved D. This TCR derives from a woman aged 45-60 years with acute COVID-19. This CDR3 reads CASSEGSSYNSPLHF. CDR3 nucleotides: TGTGCCAGCAGTGAAGGTAGCTCCTATAATTCACCCCTCCACTTT.